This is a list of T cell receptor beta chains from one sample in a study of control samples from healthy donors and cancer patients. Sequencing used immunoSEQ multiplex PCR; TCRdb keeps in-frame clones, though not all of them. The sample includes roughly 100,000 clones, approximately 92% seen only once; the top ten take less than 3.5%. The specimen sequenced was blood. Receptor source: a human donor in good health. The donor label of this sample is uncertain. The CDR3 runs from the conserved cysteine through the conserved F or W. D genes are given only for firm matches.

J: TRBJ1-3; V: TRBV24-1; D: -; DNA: TGTGCCACCAAGGGCAGCGGGGACACCATATATTTT; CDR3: CATKGSGDTIYF
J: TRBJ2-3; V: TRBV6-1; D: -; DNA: TGTGCCAGCAGTGAAATGGGACATACGCAGTATTTT; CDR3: CASSEMGHTQYF
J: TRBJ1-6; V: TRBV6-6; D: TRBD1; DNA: TGTGCCAGCAGGACCTTGGACAGGGATAATTCACCCCTCCACTTT; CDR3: CASRTLDRDNSPLHF
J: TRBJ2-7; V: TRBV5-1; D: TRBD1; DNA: TGCGCCAGCAGCGGTGCACAGGGGCCGGGTTACGAGCAGTACTTC; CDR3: CASSGAQGPGYEQYF
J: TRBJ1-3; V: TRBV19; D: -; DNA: TGTGCCAGTAGTCTGTTTGCTACGGCGACACCCTCTGGAAACACCATATATTTT; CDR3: CASSLFATATPSGNTIYF
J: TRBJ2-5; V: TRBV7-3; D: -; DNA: TGTGCCAGCAGCTTAATAGGGGCCATTAACCAAGAGACCCAGTACTTC; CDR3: CASSLIGAINQETQYF
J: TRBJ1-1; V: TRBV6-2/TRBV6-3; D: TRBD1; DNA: TGTGCCAGCAGTTTTACAGGGGCCGCTGACTGGGCTTTCTTT; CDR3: CASSFTGAADWAFF
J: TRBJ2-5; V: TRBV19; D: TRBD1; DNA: TGTGCCAGTAGTATAAGAGGGAACAGGGGGCCTGAGACCCAGTACTTC; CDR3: CASSIRGNRGPETQYF
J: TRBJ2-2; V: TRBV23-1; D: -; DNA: TGCGCCAGCGGGACCGGGACCCACAGGACCGGGGAGCTGTTTTTT; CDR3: CASGTGTHRTGELFF
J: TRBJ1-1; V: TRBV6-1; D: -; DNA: TGTGCCAGCAGTGAAGCCCGGGGAACTGAAGCTTTCTTT; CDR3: CASSEARGTEAFF
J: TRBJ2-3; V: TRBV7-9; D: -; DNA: TGTGCCAGCAGCCCTACAGATACGCAGTATTTT; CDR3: CASSPTDTQYF
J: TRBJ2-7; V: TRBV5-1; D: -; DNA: TGCGCCAGCAGCTTGGCGGCGGTCTCCTACGAGCAGTACTTC; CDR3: CASSLAAVSYEQYF
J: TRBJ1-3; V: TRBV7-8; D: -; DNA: TGTGCCAGCAGCTTAAAGGTTTTGAGCTCTGGAAACACCATATATTTT; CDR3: CASSLKVLSSGNTIYF
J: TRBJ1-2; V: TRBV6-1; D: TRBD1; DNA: TGTGCCAGCAGTGACCGGACAGGACTCAACTATGGCTACACCTTC; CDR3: CASSDRTGLNYGYTF
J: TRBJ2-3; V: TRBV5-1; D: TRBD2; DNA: TGCGCCAGCAGCGGAAGCGGGGGGTACACAGATACGCAGTATTTT; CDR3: CASSGSGGYTDTQYF
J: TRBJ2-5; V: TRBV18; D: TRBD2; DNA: TGTGCCAGCTCACCGGGACTACAAGAGACCCAGTACTTC; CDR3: CASSPGLQETQYF
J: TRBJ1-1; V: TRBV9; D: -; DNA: TGTGCCAGCAGCGTAGAGGACACGAACACTGAAGCTTTCTTT; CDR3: CASSVEDTNTEAFF
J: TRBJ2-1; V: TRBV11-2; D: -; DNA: TGTGCCAGCAGCAATGACCATGAGCAGTTCTTC; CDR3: CASSNDHEQFF
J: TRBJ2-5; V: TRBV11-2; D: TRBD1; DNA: TGTGCCAGCACCGAAGGGGGCGGAGAGACCCAGTACTTC; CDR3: CASTEGGGETQYF
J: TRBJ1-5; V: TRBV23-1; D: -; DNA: TGCGCCAGCAGTCAGGACGGCTGGGATCAGCCCCAGCATTTT; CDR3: CASSQDGWDQPQHF
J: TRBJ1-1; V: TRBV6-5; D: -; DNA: TGTGCCAGCAGTTACTCCGGGGAAAACACTGAAGCTTTCTTT; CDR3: CASSYSGENTEAFF
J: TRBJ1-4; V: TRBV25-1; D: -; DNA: TGTGCCAGCAAGGGACCGGATGAAAAACTGTTTTTT; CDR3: CASKGPDEKLFF